A single T cell receptor (beta chain) is shown here with its context. The antigen is undetermined. CD45RO negativity and positive selection for CCR7 defined naive CD8 cells, a population that excluded terminally differentiated effector memory CD45RA+ cells. The data originate from a study of shared clonotypes between healthy human individuals. Broader study findings: Clonotype sharing among donors was expected to depend on sequencing depth. Unshared clonotypes carried lower generation probabilities than those common to all four donors. Sampling involved blood alone; tissue repertoires likely differ.

The V gene lost 3 bases and the J gene lost 0 bases, with 11 bases spanning the gap. Looked up from germline, CDR1 is SGHAT and CDR2 is FQNNGV. The CDR3 loop spans 16 amino acids. For sorted subsets, 150 to 200 ng DNA per replicate equaled 30,000 or so T cell genomes. TCRdb's table, derived via immunoSEQ multiplex PCR, lists solely in-frame clones and lacks some. The sample gives fewer than 1 million clones, 95% to 97% of which show up once; under 0.3% is in the top ten. The V and J genes are TRBV11-2 and TRBJ1-4; D is undetermined. The material sequenced was naive CD8+ T cells sorted from blood. The sequence came from a man under 40 in good health. CDR3 sequence: CASSFGWGATNEKLFF. DNA for the CDR3: TGTGCCAGCAGCTTCGGATGGGGAGCAACTAATGAAAAACTGTTTTTT.